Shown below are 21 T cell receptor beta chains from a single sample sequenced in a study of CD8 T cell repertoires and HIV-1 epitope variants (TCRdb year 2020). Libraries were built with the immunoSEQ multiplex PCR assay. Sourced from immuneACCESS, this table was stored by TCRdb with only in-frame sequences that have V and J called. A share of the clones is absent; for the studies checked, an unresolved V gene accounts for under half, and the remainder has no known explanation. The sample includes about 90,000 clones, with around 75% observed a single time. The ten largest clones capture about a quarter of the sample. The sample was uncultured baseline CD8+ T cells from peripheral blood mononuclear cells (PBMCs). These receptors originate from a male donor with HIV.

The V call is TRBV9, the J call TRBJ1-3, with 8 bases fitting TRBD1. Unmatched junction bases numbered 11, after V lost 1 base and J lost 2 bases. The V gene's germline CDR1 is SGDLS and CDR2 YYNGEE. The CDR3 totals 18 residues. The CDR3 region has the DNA TGTGCCAGCAGCGTAAGCTTCAGAGACAGGGGAGCTGGAAACACCATATATTTT. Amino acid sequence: CASSVSFRDRGAGNTIYF.

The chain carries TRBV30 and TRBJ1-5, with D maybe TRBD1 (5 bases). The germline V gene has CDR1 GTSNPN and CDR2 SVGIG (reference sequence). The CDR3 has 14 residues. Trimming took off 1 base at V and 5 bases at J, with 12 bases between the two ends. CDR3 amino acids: CAWSGSQGYQPQHF. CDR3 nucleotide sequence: TGTGCCTGGAGTGGTAGCCAGGGCTATCAGCCCCAGCATTTT.

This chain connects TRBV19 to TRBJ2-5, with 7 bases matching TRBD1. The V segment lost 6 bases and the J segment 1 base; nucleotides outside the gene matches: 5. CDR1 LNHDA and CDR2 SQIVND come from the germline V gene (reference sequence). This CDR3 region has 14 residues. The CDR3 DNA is TGTGCCAGTAGGCCGGGACAGCTCCAAGAGACCCAGTACTTC. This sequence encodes CASRPGQLQETQYF.

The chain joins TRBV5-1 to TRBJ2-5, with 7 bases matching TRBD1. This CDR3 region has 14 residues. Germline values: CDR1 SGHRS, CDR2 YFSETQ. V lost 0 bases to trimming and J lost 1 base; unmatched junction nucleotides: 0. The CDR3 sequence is CASSLGDSQETQYF. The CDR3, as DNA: TGCGCCAGCAGCTTGGGGGACAGCCAAGAGACCCAGTACTTC. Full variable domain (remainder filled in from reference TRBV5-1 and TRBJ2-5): KAGVTQTPRYLIKTRGQQVTLSCSPISGHRSVSWYQQTPGQGLQFLFEYFSETQRNKGNFPGRFSGRQFSNSRSEMNVSTLELGDSALYLCASSLGDSQETQYFGPGTRLLVL.

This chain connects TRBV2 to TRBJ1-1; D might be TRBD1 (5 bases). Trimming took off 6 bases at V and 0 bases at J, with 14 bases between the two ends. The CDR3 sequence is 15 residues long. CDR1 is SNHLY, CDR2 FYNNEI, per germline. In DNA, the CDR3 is TGTGCCAGCAGCGCCGAGGGGTTCATGAACACTGAAGCTTTCTTT. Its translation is CASSAEGFMNTEAFF.

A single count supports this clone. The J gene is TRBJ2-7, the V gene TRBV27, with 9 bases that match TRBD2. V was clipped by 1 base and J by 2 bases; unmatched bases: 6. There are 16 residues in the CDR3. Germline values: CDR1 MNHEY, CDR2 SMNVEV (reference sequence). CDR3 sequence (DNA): TGTGCCAGCAGTTTATTAGGGCTAGCGGGGACCTACGAGCAGTACTTC. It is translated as CASSLLGLAGTYEQYF.

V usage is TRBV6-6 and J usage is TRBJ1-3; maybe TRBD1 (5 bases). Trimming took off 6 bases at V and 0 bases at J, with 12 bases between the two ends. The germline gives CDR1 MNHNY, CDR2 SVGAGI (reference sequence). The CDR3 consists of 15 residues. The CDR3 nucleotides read TGTGCCAGCAGGCCAGACAGTTCCTCTGGAAACACCATATATTTT. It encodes CASRPDSSSGNTIYF.

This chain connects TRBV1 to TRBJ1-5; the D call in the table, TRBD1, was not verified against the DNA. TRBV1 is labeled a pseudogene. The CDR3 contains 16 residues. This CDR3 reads CTSRYGTGWINQPQHF. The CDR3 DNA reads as TGCACCAGCAGATACGGGACAGGGTGGATCAATCAGCCCCAGCATTTT.

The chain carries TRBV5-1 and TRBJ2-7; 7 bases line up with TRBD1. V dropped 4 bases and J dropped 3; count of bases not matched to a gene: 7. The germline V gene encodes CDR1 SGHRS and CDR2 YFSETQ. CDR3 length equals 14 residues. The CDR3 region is CASSVRQGDYEQYF. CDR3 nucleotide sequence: TGCGCCAGCAGCGTGAGACAGGGTGACTACGAGCAGTACTTC.

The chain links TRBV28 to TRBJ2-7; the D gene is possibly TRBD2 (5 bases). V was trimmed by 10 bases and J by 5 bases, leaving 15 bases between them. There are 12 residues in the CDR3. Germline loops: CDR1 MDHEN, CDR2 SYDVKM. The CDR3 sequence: CATSKRVDEQYF. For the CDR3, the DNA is TGTGCCACCTCTAAGAGGGTAGACGAGCAGTACTTC. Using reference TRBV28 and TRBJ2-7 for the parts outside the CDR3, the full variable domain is DVKVTQSSRYLVKRTGEKVFLECVQDMDHENMFWYRQDPGLGLRLIYFSYDVKMKEKGDIPEGYSVSREKKERFSLILESASTNQTSMYLCATSKRVDEQYFGPGTRLTVT.

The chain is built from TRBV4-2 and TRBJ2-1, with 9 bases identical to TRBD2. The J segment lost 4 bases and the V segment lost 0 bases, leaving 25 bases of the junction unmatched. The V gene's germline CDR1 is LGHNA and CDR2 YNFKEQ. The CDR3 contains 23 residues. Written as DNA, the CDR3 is TGTGCCAGCAGCCAAGAGGACCGGTTTCGTCTTGGAGGGGAAGCGGGAGGTTACAATGAGCAGTTCTTC. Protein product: CASSQEDRFRLGGEAGGYNEQFF.

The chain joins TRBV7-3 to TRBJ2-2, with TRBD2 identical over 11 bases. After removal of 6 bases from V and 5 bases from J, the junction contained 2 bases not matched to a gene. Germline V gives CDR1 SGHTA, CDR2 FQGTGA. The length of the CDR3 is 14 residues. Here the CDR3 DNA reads TGTGCCAGCAGAAGACTAGCGGGGACCGGGGAGCTGTTTTTT. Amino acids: CASRRLAGTGELFF.

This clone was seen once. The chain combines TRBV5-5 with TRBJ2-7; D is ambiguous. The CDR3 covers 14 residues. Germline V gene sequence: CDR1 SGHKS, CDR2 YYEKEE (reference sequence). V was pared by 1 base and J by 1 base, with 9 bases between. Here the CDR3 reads CASSLRYSSYEQYF. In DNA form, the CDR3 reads TGTGCCAGCAGCTTGAGGTACAGTTCCTACGAGCAGTACTTC.

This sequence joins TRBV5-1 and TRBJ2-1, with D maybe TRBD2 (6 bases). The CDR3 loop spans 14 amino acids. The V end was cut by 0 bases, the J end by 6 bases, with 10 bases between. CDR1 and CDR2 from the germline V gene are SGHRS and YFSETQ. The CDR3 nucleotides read TGCGCCAGCAGCTTGGCCCAGCGGGCCAATGAGCAGTTCTTC. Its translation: CASSLAQRANEQFF. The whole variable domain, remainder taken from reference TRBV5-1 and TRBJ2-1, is KAGVTQTPRYLIKTRGQQVTLSCSPISGHRSVSWYQQTPGQGLQFLFEYFSETQRNKGNFPGRFSGRQFSNSRSEMNVSTLELGDSALYLCASSLAQRANEQFFGPGTRLTVL.

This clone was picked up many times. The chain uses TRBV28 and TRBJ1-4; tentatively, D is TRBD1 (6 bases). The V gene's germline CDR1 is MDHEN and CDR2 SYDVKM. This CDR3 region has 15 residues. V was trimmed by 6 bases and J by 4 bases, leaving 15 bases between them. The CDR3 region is CASSTPRGGNEKLFF. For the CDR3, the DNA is TGTGCCAGCAGCACCCCCCGAGGGGGTAATGAAAAACTGTTTTTT.

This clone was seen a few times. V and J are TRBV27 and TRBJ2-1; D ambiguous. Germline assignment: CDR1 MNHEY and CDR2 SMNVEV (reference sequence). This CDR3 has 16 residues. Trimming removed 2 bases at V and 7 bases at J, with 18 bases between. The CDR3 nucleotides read TGTGCCAGCAGTTTAACGCATGTAACACCCAAAAATGAGCAGTTCTTC. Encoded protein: CASSLTHVTPKNEQFF.

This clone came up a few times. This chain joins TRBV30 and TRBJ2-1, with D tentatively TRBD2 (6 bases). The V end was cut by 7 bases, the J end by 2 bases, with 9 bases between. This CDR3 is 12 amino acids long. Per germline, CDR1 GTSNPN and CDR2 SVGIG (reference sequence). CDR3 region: CAFPGAYNEQFF. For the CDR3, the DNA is TGTGCCTTCCCGGGGGCCTACAATGAGCAGTTCTTC.

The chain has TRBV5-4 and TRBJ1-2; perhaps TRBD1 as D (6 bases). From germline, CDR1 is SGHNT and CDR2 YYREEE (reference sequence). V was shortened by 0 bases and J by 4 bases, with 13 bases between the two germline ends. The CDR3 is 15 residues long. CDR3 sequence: CASSLDPGALYGYTF. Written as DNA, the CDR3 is TGTGCCAGCAGCTTGGATCCAGGGGCACTCTATGGCTACACCTTC.

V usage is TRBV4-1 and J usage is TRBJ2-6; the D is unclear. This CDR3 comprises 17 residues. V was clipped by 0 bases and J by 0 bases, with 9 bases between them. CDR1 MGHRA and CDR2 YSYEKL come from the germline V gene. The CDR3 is CASSQDLGRSGANVLTF. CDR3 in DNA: TGCGCCAGCAGCCAAGATCTCGGCCGCTCTGGGGCCAACGTCCTGACTTTC.

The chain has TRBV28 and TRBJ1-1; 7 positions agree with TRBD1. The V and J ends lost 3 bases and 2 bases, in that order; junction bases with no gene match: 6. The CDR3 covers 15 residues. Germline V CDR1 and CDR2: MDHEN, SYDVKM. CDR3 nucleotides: TGTGCCAGCAGTTTCCGACAGGGAAGAAACACTGAAGCTTTCTTT. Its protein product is CASSFRQGRNTEAFF.

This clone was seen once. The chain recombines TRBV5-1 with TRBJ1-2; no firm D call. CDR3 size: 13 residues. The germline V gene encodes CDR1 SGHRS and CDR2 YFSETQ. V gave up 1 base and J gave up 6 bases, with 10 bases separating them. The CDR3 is CASSLMAVDGYTF. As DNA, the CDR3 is TGCGCCAGCAGCTTGATGGCCGTGGATGGCTACACCTTC.